Listed below are T cell receptor beta chains from one sample, sequenced in a study of vaccination and CD4 T cells after COVID-19. These TCRs are of unknown antigen specificity. TCRdb called the PCR reads again in MiXCR, with one record for every CDR3 protein. Of about 14,000 distinct CDR3 sequences in the sample, roughly 28% were seen once. The specimen was cultured CD4+ T cells from blood. The receptors derive from a human donor with COVID-19. Both conserved end residues are part of each CDR3. The D gene is left open where the match is weak. Clone sizes are given selectively: once, few, many, or a class where the clone is expanded.

CDR3 protein: CAISLAGLGETQYF
CDR3 DNA: TGTGCCATCAGCCTAGCCGGTCTAGGGGAGACCCAGTACTTC
clone size: few
V gene: TRBV10-3
J gene: TRBJ2-5
D gene: .

CDR3 protein: CASSFPGTVNSPLHF
CDR3 DNA: TGTGCCAGCAGCTTCCCCGGGACAGTTAATTCACCCCTCCACTTT
clone size: .
V gene: TRBV7-9
J gene: TRBJ1-6
D gene: TRBD1

CDR3 protein: CATSRSLTGDGEQFF
CDR3 DNA: TGTGCCACCAGCAGATCCCTGACAGGGGACGGGGAGCAGTTCTTC
clone size: .
V gene: TRBV15
J gene: TRBJ2-1
D gene: TRBD1

CDR3 protein: CASSRWGQGVGNEQFF
CDR3 DNA: TGTGCCAGCAGCCGGTGGGGACAGGGTGTTGGTAATGAGCAGTTCTTC
clone size: .
V gene: TRBV14
J gene: TRBJ2-1
D gene: TRBD1

CDR3 protein: CASRGTGSHVYNEQFF
CDR3 DNA: TGTGCCAGCAGGGGGACAGGGTCTCACGTCTACAATGAGCAGTTCTTC
clone size: .
V gene: TRBV6-1
J gene: TRBJ2-1
D gene: TRBD1

CDR3 protein: CASSSTDRRGAEAFF
CDR3 DNA: TGTGCCAGCAGTTCTACCGACAGGAGGGGAGCTGAAGCTTTCTTT
clone size: .
V gene: TRBV6-5
J gene: TRBJ1-1
D gene: .

CDR3 protein: CASSYSRDTPEQYF
CDR3 DNA: TGTGCCAGCAGTTACAGCCGGGACACCCCCGAGCAGTACTTC
clone size: few
V gene: TRBV6-5
J gene: TRBJ2-7
D gene: .

CDR3 protein: CASSQGGTDTQYF
CDR3 DNA: TGTGCCAGTAGTCAGGGGGGCACAGATACGCAGTATTTT
clone size: few
V gene: TRBV19
J gene: TRBJ2-3
D gene: TRBD1

CDR3 protein: CASSIAGASNQPQHF
CDR3 DNA: TGTGCCAGCAGCATCGCCGGGGCCAGCAATCAGCCCCAGCATTTT
clone size: few
V gene: TRBV7-9
J gene: TRBJ1-5
D gene: .

CDR3 protein: CSAPTGVETQYF
CDR3 DNA: TGCAGTGCTCCGACAGGGGTAGAGACCCAGTACTTC
clone size: .
V gene: TRBV20-1
J gene: TRBJ2-5
D gene: TRBD1

CDR3 protein: CASSYSRQIPYTF
CDR3 DNA: TGTGCCAGCAGTTACTCGCGTCAGATCCCTTACACCTTC
clone size: few
V gene: TRBV6-5
J gene: TRBJ1-2
D gene: .

CDR3 protein: CASSLRQGEQYF
CDR3 DNA: TGTGCCAGCAGCTTGCGTCAGGGCGAGCAGTACTTC
clone size: .
V gene: TRBV5-5
J gene: TRBJ2-7
D gene: .

CDR3 protein: CASIRTGTNSPLHF
CDR3 DNA: TGTGCCAGCATCAGGACAGGAACCAATTCACCCCTCCACTTT
clone size: few
V gene: TRBV6-1
J gene: TRBJ1-6
D gene: TRBD1

CDR3 protein: CASSLDRGGEKLFF
CDR3 DNA: TGTGCCAGCAGCTTAGACAGGGGAGGCGAAAAACTGTTTTTT
clone size: few
V gene: TRBV7-9
J gene: TRBJ1-4
D gene: TRBD1

CDR3 protein: CASSDGQVLGAKLFF
CDR3 DNA: TGTGCCAGCAGTGACGGACAGGTTTTGGGGGCAAAACTGTTTTTT
clone size: .
V gene: TRBV27
J gene: TRBJ1-4
D gene: TRBD1